This T cell receptor (beta chain) stems from a study of type 1 regulatory T cells (dated by TCRdb to the early 2020s). A note on the overall study: An in vitro protocol by which a Tr1-enriched, alloantigen-specific CD4 T cell product named T-allo10 was generated was characterized in the study. T-allo10 was being tested clinically in patients with hematological malignancies who were undergoing allogeneic hematopoietic stem cell transplantation.

With respect to this clonotype: The clone's antigen remains unknown. Base qualities are missing; no much larger clone stands one base away.

General findings and caveats noted by the study authors: Compared with non-Tr1 cells, Tr1 cells had a TCR repertoire that was more restricted, a finding the study read as clonal expansion induced by alloantigen.

The CDR3 numbers 16 residues from cysteine through phenylalanine. The kept DNA is CDR3 alone, 48 bases in frame from the first base. For CDR1 and CDR2, the germline V gene (reference sequence) lists LNHNV and YYDKDF. Trimming leaves V shorter by 0 bases and J shorter by 4 bases, with the junction holding 5 bases beyond the gene matches. Sequencing used an Illumina MiSeq. TCRdb reprocessed the public reads (quality trimming at Q25 with fastp, clone calling with MiXCR) and kept in-frame beta chains. Rows with one shared CDR3 protein collapse into an entry with the most common genes and DNA. The sample profile shows about 71,000 distinct CDR3 sequences; roughly 20% of them were found once. The ten most abundant clones make up more than 6.5% of the sample.

Sequencing was performed on cultured type 1 regulatory T (Tr1) cells, either the whole culture or a sorted fraction (not recorded which). The label giving this sample's cell subset or site can be read as: type 1 regulatory T cells sorted from the T-allo10 product. This receptor chain uses TRBV15 and TRBJ2-1; the junction holds 8 bases that match TRBD2. This TCR derives from a human donor in good health. The bases are TGTGCCACCAGCAGAGATCTAGCGGGTAGTTACAATGAGCAGTTCTTC. It is translated as CATSRDLAGSYNEQFF.